The 30 T cell receptor beta chains below all came from one sample that was sequenced in a study of patients and donors after allogeneic stem cell transplantation. TCRdb re-derived calls from the RT-PCR reads in MiXCR, one entry per CDR3 protein. The table lists about a million distinct CDR3 sequences, roughly 18% of them singletons. Sequencing was carried out using blood, either unsorted or a sorted T cell fraction (not recorded which). Receptor source: a human donor who was either an allogeneic HSCT recipient or a stem cell or donor lymphocyte infusion donor (not recorded which). It is not recorded whose cells these are; they may come from a transplant donor.

The sample holds a few counts of this clonotype. The chain combines TRBV6-1 with TRBJ1-6; 7 nucleotides line up with TRBD1. J was trimmed by 14 bases and V by 5 bases; bases with no gene match: 9. Germline loops: CDR1 MNHNS, CDR2 SASEGT. This CDR3 has 13 amino acids. DNA for the CDR3: TGTGCCAGCAGTACGGCGGGACAGTCGACCCTCCACTTT. Residues: CASSTAGQSTLHF.

In DNA form, the CDR3 reads TGCAGTGCTAGGCTCAGGGGGGCGGAAGGCGTTCGCTATGGCTACACCTTC. Translation gives CSARLRGAEGVRYGYTF. The J gene is TRBJ1-2, the V gene TRBV20-1; 7 nucleotides agree with TRBD1. This CDR3 contains 17 residues. Losses at the gene ends were 3 bases for V and 4 bases for J; bases not matched to a gene: 17. Per the germline V gene, CDR1 is DFQATT and CDR2 is SNEGSKA (reference sequence).

This clonotype was counted only a few times. This sequence joins TRBV12-3 or TRBV12-4 and TRBJ1-1; D is perhaps TRBD1 (5 bases). The length of the CDR3 is 15 residues. Trimming shortened V by 1 base and J by 9 bases, and 18 bases separated the two germline ends. This chain's CDR3 is CASSLEVRGREQAFF. Here the CDR3 DNA reads TGTGCCAGCAGTTTAGAAGTAAGGGGTAGGGAGCAAGCTTTCTTT.

This clonotype was seen a handful of times. The chain's CDR3 is CASRQRWQEKLFF. The CDR3 DNA reads as TGTGCCAGCAGGCAGAGGTGGCAAGAAAAACTGTTTTTT. The V call is TRBV6-1, the J call TRBJ1-4; D is undetermined. This CDR3 is 13 amino acids long. The V and J ends lost 6 bases and 8 bases respectively, with 13 bases between them. Germline CDR1 reads MNHNS; CDR2 reads SASEGT.

This rearrangement joins TRBV2 to TRBJ2-5, with a possible D match to TRBD2 (6 bases). This CDR3 contains 15 residues. The V end was cut by 4 bases, the J end by 5 bases, with 17 bases between. Per germline, CDR1 SNHLY and CDR2 FYNNEI. The CDR3 reads CASSVLGGGRETQYF. CDR3 DNA sequence: TGTGCCAGCAGTGTGTTGGGGGGAGGCCGGGAGACCCAGTACTTC.

In its sample, this clonotype was seen a few times. The J gene is TRBJ2-1, the V gene TRBV27; D possibly corresponds to TRBD2 (5 bases). V was trimmed by 4 bases and J by 8 bases, leaving 18 bases between them. The CDR3 sequence is 15 residues long. Germline CDR1 and CDR2: MNHEY and SMNVEV (reference sequence). The CDR3 region has the DNA TGTGCCAGCAGTTCGAGGACCGGGATGGGCTATGAGCAGTTCTTC. As protein: CASSSRTGMGYEQFF.

The chain couples TRBV4-2 to TRBJ2-3, with D tentatively TRBD2 (6 bases). The CDR3 totals 16 residues. Germline V gene lookup returns CDR1 LGHNA and CDR2 YNFKEQ. V shed 2 bases and J shed 3 bases, with 15 bases lying between them. The CDR3: CASSQTRLVGTDTQYF. CDR3 coding DNA: TGTGCCAGCAGCCAAACACGACTAGTTGGGACAGATACGCAGTATTTT.

The gene calls are TRBV7-6 and TRBJ2-3, with 7 bases lining up with TRBD2. The CDR3 sequence is 16 residues long. V trimming: 5 bases; J trimming: 4 bases; junction bases outside the gene matches: 12. Per the germline V gene, CDR1 is SGHVS and CDR2 is FNYEAQ. Here the CDR3 DNA reads TGTGCCAGCAGCCCGTACCCCGGGACTACCGCAGATACGCAGTATTTT. Its translation is CASSPYPGTTADTQYF.

This clonotype was counted between two and nine times. This chain connects TRBV12-3 or TRBV12-4 to TRBJ1-2; D is ambiguous. The CDR3 runs 14 residues. V gave up 6 bases and J gave up 3 bases, with 14 bases separating them. The DNA of the CDR3 is TGTGCCAGCAGCCGGGCTCCGAGGTACTATGGCTACACCTTC. Residues: CASSRAPRYYGYTF.

This clonotype was seen a handful of times. The gene calls are TRBV7-8 and TRBJ2-1; tentatively, D is TRBD1 (6 bases). The CDR3 has 14 residues. CDR1 is SGHVS and CDR2 is FQNEAQ in the germline V gene. The V end lost 5 bases, the J end lost 6 bases, and 14 bases lay between the germline ends. Written as DNA, the CDR3 is TGTGCCAGCAGCGCCCGCAGGGGACCCAATGAGCAGTTCTTC. Its protein product is CASSARRGPNEQFF.

The rearrangement links TRBV6-1 to TRBJ1-6; 7 nucleotides align to TRBD1. V shed 5 bases, J shed 8 bases, and the junction held 9 bases outside the gene matches. The CDR3 covers 15 residues. Per germline, CDR1 MNHNS and CDR2 SASEGT. This CDR3 reads CASSTNRGGDSPLHF. The CDR3 DNA follows: TGTGCCAGCAGTACCAACAGGGGAGGAGATTCACCCCTCCACTTT.

J is TRBJ2-7 and V is TRBV6-5; 7 bases are shared with TRBD1. V lost 2 bases and J lost 4; bases outside the gene matches: 8. The CDR3 loop spans 15 amino acids. The V gene's germline CDR1 is MNHEY and CDR2 SVGAGI. The CDR3 here is CASSYKGAHRYEQYF. As DNA, the CDR3 is TGTGCCAGCAGTTACAAGGGGGCGCATAGGTACGAGCAGTACTTC.

This clonotype has a handful of counts. The rearrangement joins TRBV9 to TRBJ2-3; 9 bases are a match to TRBD2. This CDR3 is built from 15 residues. Germline CDR1 SGDLS, CDR2 YYNGEE. J gave up 4 bases and V 4 bases, and 7 bases lay outside the gene matches. The CDR3, as DNA: TGTGCCAGCAGCCCGGGGGGACTAGCCCCAGATACGCAGTATTTT. Translated: CASSPGGLAPDTQYF.

The V and J genes are TRBV7-8 and TRBJ2-1, with no clear D. Trimming cost V 2 bases and J 6 bases, with 8 bases left between them. CDR1 is SGHVS, CDR2 FQNEAQ, per germline. The CDR3 covers 13 residues. The CDR3 DNA reads TGTGCCAGCAGCTTATACTCTGCCAATGAGCAGTTCTTC. This translates into CASSLYSANEQFF.

This clonotype was observed at least ten times. The junction and the germline gene differ at one end; a read error may be behind it. This chain connects TRBV12-3 or TRBV12-4 to TRBJ1-1, with TRBD1 as a possible D gene (5 bases). The CDR3 sequence is 14 residues long. The CDR3 region is CASSLQGRNTEAFF. The CDR3 nucleotides read TGCGCCAGCAGCTTGCAGGGCCGGAACACTGAAGCTTTCTTT.

This clonotype has more than one count but fewer than ten. The V gene is TRBV15, the J gene TRBJ1-5; D is ambiguous. The CDR3 is 15 amino acids. Looked up from germline, CDR1 is LNHNV and CDR2 is YYDKDF (reference sequence). V gave up 3 bases and J gave up 0 bases, with 9 bases separating them. CDR3 sequence (DNA): TGTGCCACCAGCAGTATTGGGCTTAGCAATCAGCCCCAGCATTTT. Its translation is CATSSIGLSNQPQHF. Looking up the rest from reference TRBV15 and TRBJ1-5 gives the full variable domain: DAMVIQNPRYQVTQFGKPVTLSCSQTLNHNVMYWYQQKSSQAPKLLFHYYDKDFNNEADTPDNFQSRRPNTSFCFLDIRSPGLGDTAMYLCATSSIGLSNQPQHFGDGTRLSIL.

There are a few counts of this clonotype. The rearrangement joins TRBV20-1 to TRBJ1-5, with a weak D call TRBD1 (5 bases). The V and J ends lost 6 bases and 8 bases respectively, with 20 bases between them. There are 14 residues in the CDR3. Germline lookup yields CDR1 DFQATT and CDR2 SNEGSKA (reference sequence). CDR3 loop: CSAKGTGVREPQHF. In nucleotides, the CDR3 is TGCAGTGCCAAAGGGACGGGGGTCCGGGAGCCCCAGCATTTT.

The J gene is TRBJ2-7, the V gene TRBV5-1; D may be TRBD2 (6 bases). The germline V gene encodes CDR1 SGHRS and CDR2 YFSETQ. V was shortened by 0 bases and J by 10 bases, with 14 bases between the two germline ends. There are 13 residues in the CDR3. CDR3 region: CASSLVGGESQYF. The DNA for the CDR3 is TGCGCCAGCAGCTTGGTCGGGGGAGAAAGTCAGTACTTC.

There are many counts of this clonotype. This sequence joins TRBV12-3 or TRBV12-4 and TRBJ1-1; 11 bases line up with TRBD1. The CDR3 length is 14 residues. With V trimmed by 4 bases and J by 11 bases, 9 bases remained unmatched. The CDR3 loop is CASSSGTGGLGAFF. CDR3 nucleotides: TGTGCCAGCAGTTCCGGGACAGGGGGGCTTGGGGCTTTCTTT.

This clonotype was counted only a few times. This sequence joins TRBV30 and TRBJ1-5; D gene unclear. The CDR3 spans 13 residues. Per the germline V gene, CDR1 is GTSNPN and CDR2 is SVGIG (reference sequence). V lost 0 bases, J lost 5 bases, and 8 bases lay in between. The CDR3 nucleotides read TGTGCCTGGAGTGTAAAGAGAGATCAGCCCCAGCATTTT. It translates to CAWSVKRDQPQHF.

The V and J genes are TRBV7-9 and TRBJ2-3, with D tentatively TRBD1 (5 bases). CDR1 and CDR2 (germline): SEHNR, FQNEAQ (reference sequence). The V gene lost 5 bases and the J gene lost 1 base, with 13 bases spanning the gap. This CDR3 comprises 15 residues. In DNA, the CDR3 is TGTGCCAGCAGCGAACCGGGCAGGGGCACAGATACGCAGTATTTT. Residues: CASSEPGRGTDTQYF.

The chain links TRBV28 to TRBJ2-1, with 8 nucleotides matching TRBD2. The CDR3 is 15 residues long. Germline V gene data show CDR1 as MDHEN and CDR2 as SYDVKM. Trimming took 5 bases from V and 2 from J; bases not matched to a gene: 5. The CDR3 DNA reads TGTGCCAGCAGTCCGGAGCGGGGGACCTACAATGAGCAGTTCTTC. Its protein is CASSPERGTYNEQFF.

V usage is TRBV5-1 and J usage is TRBJ2-7; D tentatively reads TRBD1 or TRBD2 (7 bases each). Deletions cut 3 bases from V and 2 bases from J, with 15 bases between. Germline-derived CDR1 and CDR2 are SGHRS and YFSETQ. The CDR3 is 15 amino acids. CDR3 in DNA: TGCGCCAGCAGCTGGGGGGGGACAGACACCTACGAGCAGTACTTC. This encodes CASSWGGTDTYEQYF.

At least ten counts were recorded for this clonotype. The genes are TRBV4-2 and TRBJ1-3; the D is unclear. This CDR3 has 13 residues. The V end lost 6 bases, the J end lost 0 bases, and 6 bases lay between the germline ends. Germline CDR1 and CDR2: LGHNA and YNFKEQ. The CDR3 DNA sequence: TGTGCCAGCAGTCAGTTCTCTGGAAACACCATATATTTT. Its translation: CASSQFSGNTIYF.

The chain carries TRBV11-2 and TRBJ2-3; TRBD2 matches 8 bases. Germline V gene lookup returns CDR1 SGHAT and CDR2 FQNNGV. The J segment lost 4 bases and the V segment lost 1 base, leaving 7 bases of the junction unmatched. CDR3 length: 16 residues. The CDR3 DNA follows: TGTGCCAGCAGCTTAGGGGGCCGGGGGGGAGCAGATACGCAGTATTTT. Amino acids: CASSLGGRGGADTQYF.

V and J are TRBV7-2 and TRBJ2-3, with D perhaps TRBD2 (6 bases). V gave up 5 bases and J gave up 2 bases, with 14 bases separating them. The germline CDR1 and CDR2 sequences are SGHTA and FQGNSA. This CDR3 region has 15 residues. Written as DNA, the CDR3 is TGTGCCAGCAGCAGCGTGGGGGGAATCACAGATACGCAGTATTTT. Its translation: CASSSVGGITDTQYF.

This chain links TRBV18 with TRBJ2-2; D possibly corresponds to TRBD2 (5 bases). CDR1 is KGHSH, CDR2 LQKENI, per germline. The CDR3 sequence is 15 residues long. Trimming shortened V by 2 bases and J by 7 bases, and 14 bases separated the two germline ends. In DNA, the CDR3 is TGTGCCAGCTCACCAAAGACGGGAACAATCGGGGAGCTGTTTTTT. The encoded protein is CASSPKTGTIGELFF.

This CDR3 reads CASSLGLGTSGDNEQFF. The CDR3 region has the DNA TGTGCCAGCAGTCTGGGGCTGGGGACTAGCGGCGACAATGAGCAGTTCTTC. The chain recombines TRBV28 with TRBJ2-1; TRBD2 matches at 11 bases. The CDR3 extends over 17 amino acids. The germline V gene encodes CDR1 MDHEN and CDR2 SYDVKM. V gave up 5 bases and J gave up 5 bases; unmatched junction bases: 11.

This clonotype has a handful of counts. This chain links TRBV12-3 or TRBV12-4 with TRBJ2-2; possibly TRBD2 for D (6 bases). V lost 3 bases, J lost 5 bases, and 13 bases lay in between. This CDR3 region has 15 residues. The CDR3 DNA is TGTGCCAGCAGTTTCGCCAAGGGAGGAACCGGGGAGCTGTTTTTT. Its translation is CASSFAKGGTGELFF.

This clonotype was detected a few times. The chain combines TRBV5-1 with TRBJ1-2; a weak D match, TRBD1 (6 bases). The CDR3 loop spans 11 amino acids. Germline V CDR1 and CDR2: SGHRS, YFSETQ. Trimming removed 0 bases from V and 14 bases from J, with 11 bases in between. CDR3 DNA sequence: TGCGCCAGCAGCTTGGGGACAGCTCGGACCTTC. As protein: CASSLGTARTF.